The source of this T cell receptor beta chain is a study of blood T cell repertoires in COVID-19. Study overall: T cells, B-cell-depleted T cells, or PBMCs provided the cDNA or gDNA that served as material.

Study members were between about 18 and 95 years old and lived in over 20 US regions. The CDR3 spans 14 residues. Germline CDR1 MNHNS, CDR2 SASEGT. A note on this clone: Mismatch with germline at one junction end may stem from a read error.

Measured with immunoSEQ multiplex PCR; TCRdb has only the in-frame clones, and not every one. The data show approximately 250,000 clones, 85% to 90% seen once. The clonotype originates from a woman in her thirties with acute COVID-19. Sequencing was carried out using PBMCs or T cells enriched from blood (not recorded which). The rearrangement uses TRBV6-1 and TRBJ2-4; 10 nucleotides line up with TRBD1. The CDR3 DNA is TGTGCCAGCAGTGAAGACCGGGACAGGGGCAGGCCCATCTTC. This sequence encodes CASSEDRDRGRPIF.